This T cell receptor beta chain was sequenced in a study of blood T cell repertoires in COVID-19. Germline V gene sequence: CDR1 LNHNV, CDR2 YYDKDF (reference sequence). With 5 bases removed from V and 4 bases from J, the gap between germline ends came to 15 bases. The length of the CDR3 is 15 residues. Seattle's enrolled individuals joined amid active infection and were then monitored longitudinally. The authors' processing: Estimated nucleated cell counts came from reference gene primer amplification. Assay: immunoSEQ multiplex PCR; the TCRdb copy retains only in-frame clones and omits some. V, J and clone size are taken as reported in that table, and D and trimming were inferred from the DNA itself. Of roughly 150,000 clones listed, roughly 81% are singletons.

Sequenced sample: peripheral blood. The V call is TRBV15, the J call TRBJ1-3; D uncertain. This receptor was identified in a woman aged 55-70 years with COVID-19, enrolled during active disease. CDR3 sequence reads: CATSPRGSTGNTIYF. In DNA form, the CDR3 reads TGTGCCACCAGCCCCAGAGGATCCACGGGAAACACCATATATTTT. The full variable domain, with the rest looked up from reference TRBV15 and TRBJ1-3, is DAMVIQNPRYQVTQFGKPVTLSCSQTLNHNVMYWYQQKSSQAPKLLFHYYDKDFNNEADTPDNFQSRRPNTSFCFLDIRSPGLGDTAMYLCATSPRGSTGNTIYFGEGSWLTVV.